Below are 21 T cell receptor beta chains sequenced from a single sample in a study of identical twins. A single record per CDR3 protein comes from TCRdb applying MiXCR to the 5' RACE reads. The sample has around 650,000 distinct CDR3 sequences; under 8.5% are singletons. This sample also belongs to another study, concerning yellow fever vaccine responses in identical twins.

Material for sequencing was PBMCs. The source of these receptors is a woman aged 18 to 35 in good health.

This chain uses TRBV29-1 with TRBJ1-1; D not resolved. This CDR3 is 11 amino acids long. Germline V gene lookup returns CDR1 SQVTM and CDR2 ANQGSEA. Trimming removed 7 bases from V and 4 bases from J, with 10 bases in between. The CDR3 here is CSGRLSTEAFF. For the CDR3, the DNA is TGCAGCGGTCGTCTTAGCACTGAAGCTTTCTTT.

This clonotype was detected only a few times. CDR3 residues: CASSTGQGLVGAQHF. DNA for the CDR3: TGTGCCAGCTCGACGGGACAGGGCCTCGTGGGAGCCCAGCATTTT. The rearrangement uses TRBV27 and TRBJ1-5; 9 bases are a match to TRBD1. Germline CDR1 reads MNHEY; CDR2 reads SMNVEV (reference sequence). CDR3 size: 15 residues. V lost 8 bases, J lost 11 bases, and 16 bases stayed unmatched.

This clonotype showed up many times. The chain combines TRBV4-1 with TRBJ2-1; 8 bases are a match to TRBD2. Trimming at V came to 1 base and at J to 1 base, leaving 9 bases not matched to a gene. This CDR3 has 18 residues. Germline V gene lookup returns CDR1 MGHRA and CDR2 YSYEKL. CDR3 in DNA: TGCGCCAGCAGCCAAGTTGATCGGGGGGGAGGTTCCTACAATGAGCAGTTCTTC. Its protein is CASSQVDRGGGSYNEQFF.

This clonotype was detected ten times or more. The chain carries TRBV2 and TRBJ2-7; perhaps TRBD1 as D (6 bases). Germline values: CDR1 SNHLY, CDR2 FYNNEI. The CDR3 sequence is 12 residues long. Trimming took off 7 bases at V and 5 bases at J, with 12 bases between the two ends. The CDR3: CASIIQGNEQYV. The CDR3 DNA reads as TGTGCCAGCATTATCCAGGGGAACGAGCAGTACGTC.

This clonotype was picked up many times. The chain recombines TRBV6-1 with TRBJ2-2; 7 nucleotides agree with TRBD1. Germline lookup yields CDR1 MNHNS and CDR2 SASEGT. Losses at the gene ends were 6 bases for V and 3 bases for J; bases not matched to a gene: 13. The CDR3 consists of 17 residues. The CDR3 region has the DNA TGTGCCAGCAGCCGTCTCCGGACAGGCCGAGACACCGGGGAGCTGTTTTTT. As protein: CASSRLRTGRDTGELFF.

This clonotype has ten or more counts. V gene TRBV20-1 combines with J gene TRBJ2-7; D is possibly TRBD2 (6 bases). Germline lookup yields CDR1 DFQATT and CDR2 SNEGSKA (reference sequence). V lost 6 bases to trimming and J lost 4 bases, with 16 bases between them. The CDR3 length is 13 residues. The CDR3 here is CSAQTRNRYEQYF. CDR3 sequence (DNA): TGCAGTGCCCAGACTAGAAATCGGTACGAGCAGTACTTC.

The chain is built from TRBV19 and TRBJ2-7; TRBD2 matches at 13 bases. This CDR3 contains 20 residues. V lost 1 base, J lost 1 base, and 13 bases stayed unmatched. Per germline, CDR1 LNHDA and CDR2 SQIVND (reference sequence). As DNA, the CDR3 is TGTGCCAGTAGTATAGGAGGTCCTGGACTAGCGGGAGTGAGGTCCTACGAGCAGTACTTC. This translates into CASSIGGPGLAGVRSYEQYF.

This clonotype was detected ten times or more. V is TRBV12-3 or TRBV12-4 and J is TRBJ2-1; D gene ambiguous. This CDR3 spans 11 amino acids. Trimming cost V 1 base and J 12 bases, with 7 bases left between them. The CDR3 sequence: CASSLGLGQFF. CDR3 coding DNA: TGTGCCAGCAGTTTAGGACTCGGGCAGTTCTTC.

This chain links TRBV5-1 with TRBJ2-5, with 9 bases identical to TRBD1. The V gene's germline CDR1 is SGHRS and CDR2 YFSETQ. The trim removed 4 bases at V and 2 bases at J, leaving 15 bases unmatched. This CDR3 comprises 18 residues. The CDR3 DNA sequence: TGCGCCAGCAGCCTGAAAGGGACAGGGAGTCCCTTTCAAGAGACCCAGTACTTC. This sequence encodes CASSLKGTGSPFQETQYF.

This clonotype has a handful of counts. The chain joins TRBV12-3 or TRBV12-4 to TRBJ2-3; 11 bases align to TRBD2. This CDR3 has 14 residues. The trim removed 7 bases at V and 5 bases at J, leaving 5 bases unmatched. Here the CDR3 reads CASTNSGGGDTQYF. The CDR3 DNA reads TGTGCCAGCACTAATAGCGGGGGGGGAGATACGCAGTATTTT.

At least ten counts were recorded for this clonotype. The chain is built from TRBV4-1 and TRBJ1-2; 7 positions agree with TRBD1. The germline V gene has CDR1 MGHRA and CDR2 YSYEKL. V lost 1 base to trimming and J lost 2 bases; unmatched junction nucleotides: 10. CDR3 length: 17 amino acids. CDR3 amino acids: CASSQGGLGQKNYGYTF. The DNA for the CDR3 is TGCGCCAGCAGCCAAGGAGGTTTGGGACAGAAGAACTATGGCTACACCTTC.

V gene TRBV13 combines with J gene TRBJ2-1; maybe TRBD2 (5 bases). The germline V gene encodes CDR1 PRHDT and CDR2 FYEKMQ (reference sequence). The V and J ends lost 5 bases and 10 bases respectively, with 18 bases between them. The CDR3 totals 14 residues. CDR3 sequence reads: CASSLRGRTQEQFF. The CDR3 nucleotides are TGTGCCAGCAGCCTAAGAGGGAGAACCCAAGAGCAGTTCTTC.

The V call is TRBV4-1, the J call TRBJ2-7; TRBD2 agrees at 13 bases. The CDR3 covers 15 residues. Germline V gene sequence: CDR1 MGHRA, CDR2 YSYEKL. V lost 0 bases and J lost 5; bases outside the gene matches: 1. In DNA form, the CDR3 reads TGCGCCAGCAGCCAAGAACTAGCGGGAGGGGACGAGCAGTACTTC. It yields the protein CASSQELAGGDEQYF.

This clonotype was seen ten or more times. The chain combines TRBV29-1 with TRBJ2-5; the match to TRBD1 covers 9 bases. J gave up 5 bases and V 6 bases, and 16 bases lay outside the gene matches. The V gene's germline CDR1 is SQVTM and CDR2 ANQGSEA. This CDR3 comprises 16 residues. The DNA of the CDR3 is TGCAGCGTCTATAACCGCCGGGACAGGGATAGCGAGACCCAGTACTTC. Protein: CSVYNRRDRDSETQYF.

This clonotype was seen ten or more times. The chain uses TRBV7-9 and TRBJ2-2; a weak D match, TRBD2 (6 bases). V was clipped by 3 bases and J by 2 bases, with 10 bases between them. Germline V CDR1 and CDR2: SEHNR, FQNEAQ (reference sequence). The CDR3 is 15 amino acids. CDR3 in amino acids: CASSLGLVNTGELFF. The DNA of the CDR3 is TGTGCCAGCAGCTTGGGACTGGTTAACACCGGGGAGCTGTTTTTT.

V gene TRBV5-1 combines with J gene TRBJ2-3, with TRBD2 matching 14 bases. V shed 0 bases and J 4 bases; nucleotides not matched to a gene: 4. The CDR3 is made up of 17 amino acids. CDR1 and CDR2 from the germline V gene are SGHRS and YFSETQ. The DNA of the CDR3 is TGCGCCAGCAGCTTGGTTGGACTAGCGGGAGGTGCAGATACGCAGTATTTT. Residues: CASSLVGLAGGADTQYF.

The chain uses TRBV20-1 and TRBJ2-2; TRBD2 matches at 12 bases. This CDR3 is 14 amino acids long. Trimming at V came to 6 bases and at J to 5 bases, leaving 4 bases not matched to a gene. Germline assignment: CDR1 DFQATT and CDR2 SNEGSKA (reference sequence). The DNA for the CDR3 is TGCAGTGCGACTAGCGGGGGAGAGACCGGGGAGCTGTTTTTT. Translation gives CSATSGGETGELFF.

This clonotype has a count of ten or more. V and J are TRBV5-5 and TRBJ1-1, with TRBD1 as a possible D gene (6 bases). The CDR3 runs 15 residues. The germline CDR1 and CDR2 sequences are SGHKS and YYEKEE (reference sequence). The V end lost 3 bases, the J end lost 0 bases, and 12 bases lay between the germline ends. CDR3 DNA: TGTGCCAGCAGCTCGTTGGACAGCATGAACACTGAAGCTTTCTTT. Translated, it gives CASSSLDSMNTEAFF.

This clonotype was observed many times. The CDR3 reads CASSSWGRGTDTQYF. The CDR3 region has the DNA TGTGCCAGCAGTTCTTGGGGCCGGGGGACAGATACGCAGTATTTT. The chain employs TRBV27 and TRBJ2-3; tentatively, D is TRBD2 (6 bases). The CDR3 contains 15 residues. Trimming took off 4 bases at V and 3 bases at J, with 14 bases between the two ends. Germline assignment: CDR1 MNHEY and CDR2 SMNVEV (reference sequence).

In its sample, this clonotype was seen a few times. The chain carries TRBV10-2 and TRBJ2-7; 8 bases line up with TRBD1. This CDR3 is built from 13 residues. The V gene end was trimmed by 10 bases and the J gene end by 0 bases; junction bases not matched to a gene: 5. The germline V gene encodes CDR1 WSHSY and CDR2 SAAADI. The CDR3 here is CAIQGQDSYEQYF. Written as DNA, the CDR3 is TGCGCCATCCAGGGACAGGACTCCTACGAGCAGTACTTC.

This clonotype was found a few times. The genes are TRBV28 and TRBJ2-7; 11 bases agree with TRBD1. CDR3 length: 15 amino acids. V dropped 7 bases and J dropped 2; count of bases not matched to a gene: 7. Germline values: CDR1 MDHEN, CDR2 SYDVKM. In nucleotides, the CDR3 is TGTGCCAGCACTCGCGGGGGACAGGGGGCCTACGAGCAGTACTTC. As protein: CASTRGGQGAYEQYF.